This TCR beta chain was sequenced for a study of OX40 agonist ivuxolimab in advanced cancers. Assay: immunoSEQ multiplex PCR; the TCRdb copy retains only in-frame clones and omits some. The table has about 77,000 clones, around four fifths seen once. The TCR was taken from an adult with an advanced solid tumor such as melanoma, head and neck, liver or kidney cancer. The sample consisted of CD4+ or CD8+ T cells sorted from blood, taken in a trial of the OX40 agonist ivuxolimab.

The CDR3 reads CASSWTSGRDTQYF. CDR3 sequence (DNA): TGCGCCAGCAGCTGGACTAGCGGAAGAGATACGCAGTATTTT. The chain couples TRBV10-1 to TRBJ2-3; 10 bases align to TRBD2. The CDR3 runs to 14 residues. V was clipped by 6 bases and J by 5 bases; unmatched bases: 5. The germline V gene has CDR1 WNHNN and CDR2 SYGVQD (reference sequence).